The 10 T cell receptor beta chains below were found in one sample sequenced in a study of T cells in localized non-small cell lung cancer. This table comes from immunoSEQ multiplex PCR, and its TCRdb copy is limited to in-frame clones, with some not included. This sample yields about 1,800 clones, of which 22% are seen a single time; roughly 25% belongs to the top ten. The starting material was normal lung tissue next to the tumor, obtained before any cancer treatment. These receptors originate from a man aged 35 to 70 with stage I lung adenocarcinoma.

This clone was detected only a few times. The gene calls are TRBV30 and TRBJ2-3, with TRBD2 matching over 12 bases. Germline V lookup: CDR1 GTSNPN, CDR2 SVGIG (reference sequence). Trimming removed 3 bases from V and 1 base from J; junction bases left unmatched: 2. CDR3 length: 15 residues. This CDR3 is CAWSRLAGGTDTQYF. The CDR3, as DNA: TGTGCCTGGAGCAGACTAGCGGGGGGCACAGATACGCAGTATTTT.

The chain recombines TRBV10-2 with TRBJ1-2, with 9 bases lining up with TRBD1. The V and J ends lost 3 bases and 8 bases, in that order; junction bases with no gene match: 7. The germline V gene has CDR1 WSHSY and CDR2 SAAADI. The CDR3 is 14 amino acids. CDR3 DNA sequence: TGCGCCAGCAGTGAAGCGGGACAGGGCAAGGGCTACACCTTC. Translating it yields CASSEAGQGKGYTF.

This clone is judged medium-sized (0.01 to 0.1%). The chain carries TRBV6-8 and TRBJ1-1; D unresolved. CDR1 is MNHGY and CDR2 is SAAAGT in the germline V gene. This CDR3 is built from 12 residues. The V end was cut by 4 bases, the J end by 4 bases, with 7 bases between. This CDR3 reads CASSSIGTEAFF. CDR3 bases: TGTGCCAGCAGTTCGATAGGCACTGAAGCTTTCTTT.

The genes are TRBV11-3 and TRBJ1-6; D perhaps matches TRBD1 (5 bases). The germline V gene has CDR1 SGHNT and CDR2 YENEEA. V was pared by 8 bases and J by 3 bases, with 11 bases between. The CDR3 spans 14 residues. CDR3 region: CASSRQNYNSPLHF. In DNA, the CDR3 is TGTGCCAGCTCCCGACAGAACTATAATTCACCCCTCCACTTT.

This clone was seen more than once but under ten times. The V and J genes are TRBV9 and TRBJ2-6, with TRBD2 as a possible D gene (6 bases). Germline CDR1 is SGDLS and CDR2 is YYNGEE. With 0 bases removed from V and 4 bases from J, the gap between germline ends came to 11 bases. The CDR3 is made up of 16 amino acids. The CDR3 coding sequence is TGTGCCAGCAGCGTAGCCGGGGAGGCCGGGGCCAACGTCCTGACTTTC. It specifies CASSVAGEAGANVLTF. Looking up the rest from reference TRBV9 and TRBJ2-6 gives the full variable domain: DSGVTQTPKHLITATGQRVTLRCSPRSGDLSVYWYQQSLDQGLQFLIQYYNGEERAKGNILERFSAQQFPDLHSELNLSSLELGDSALYFCASSVAGEAGANVLTFGAGSRLTVL.

V gene TRBV28 combines with J gene TRBJ1-5, with D perhaps TRBD1 (5 bases). Germline V gene data show CDR1 as MDHEN and CDR2 as SYDVKM. V was trimmed by 0 bases and J by 5 bases, leaving 14 bases between them. This CDR3 has 16 residues. The chain's CDR3 is CASSLCWAGCYQPQHF. The CDR3, as DNA: TGTGCCAGCAGTTTATGCTGGGCAGGGTGCTATCAGCCCCAGCATTTT.

This clone was detected a few times. The chain couples TRBV18 to TRBJ1-1; 9 nucleotides align to TRBD1. Trimming removed 4 bases from V and 1 base from J; junction bases left unmatched: 7. Germline lookup yields CDR1 KGHSH and CDR2 LQKENI. The CDR3 loop spans 16 amino acids. The CDR3 nucleotides are TGTGCCAGCTCACTCCCCGGGACAGGGTCGAACACTGAAGCTTTCTTT. Protein: CASSLPGTGSNTEAFF.

This clone was detected a few times. This sequence joins TRBV12-5 and TRBJ2-1; D ambiguous. With 4 bases removed from V and 9 bases from J, the gap between germline ends came to 10 bases. Germline V lookup: CDR1 LGHNT, CDR2 FRNRAP. The CDR3 loop spans 12 amino acids. The CDR3 nucleotides are TGTGCTAGTGGTTCCGTCTCGGGTGAGCAGTTCTTC. It specifies CASGSVSGEQFF.

This chain uses TRBV6-8 with TRBJ1-4; D is unresolved. The length of the CDR3 is 14 residues. Germline lookup yields CDR1 MNHGY and CDR2 SAAAGT. The V and J ends lost 2 bases and 6 bases respectively, with 10 bases between them. For the CDR3, the DNA is TGTGCCAGCAGTTACAGGAGCACTGATGAAAAACTGTTTTTT. Amino acids: CASSYRSTDEKLFF.

This clone was recorded a few times. The J gene is TRBJ2-7, the V gene TRBV5-1, with 8 bases identical to TRBD1. The CDR3 loop spans 15 amino acids. Germline-derived CDR1 and CDR2 are SGHRS and YFSETQ. V dropped 1 base and J dropped 3; count of bases not matched to a gene: 6. The CDR3 DNA follows: TGCGCCAGCAGCTTGAGTCCAGGGGGCCTCTACGAGCAGTACTTC. It specifies CASSLSPGGLYEQYF.